One sample yielded the 12 T cell receptor beta chains listed below, sequenced in a study of shared clonotypes between healthy human individuals. The assay was immunoSEQ multiplex PCR, and TCRdb's table has in-frame clones only and misses some. The sample holds roughly 2 million clones, roughly 95% seen once. The sample was naive CD4+ T cells sorted from blood. The subset: CD45RA+ positively selected. The receptor set was obtained from a man between 18 and 35 years old in good health.

J is TRBJ2-7 and V is TRBV6-5; weak D call: TRBD2 (5 bases). The germline V and J ends were trimmed by 6 bases and 0 bases, with 15 bases remaining between them. The CDR3 covers 15 residues. In germline, CDR1 is MNHEY, CDR2 SVGAGI. CDR3 sequence: CASRAQLGPSYEQYF. The DNA for the CDR3 is TGTGCCAGCAGAGCCCAACTAGGTCCCTCCTACGAGCAGTACTTC.

In nucleotides, the CDR3 is TGCAGCGTTGTGATCGGCGGAACGTCGGCGGATACGCAGTATTTT. Its translation is CSVVIGGTSADTQYF. The chain carries TRBV29-1 and TRBJ2-3; D not resolved. Germline V lookup: CDR1 SQVTM, CDR2 ANQGSEA. The CDR3 length is 15 residues. Trimming shortened V by 4 bases and J by 6 bases, and 20 bases separated the two germline ends.

Details on this clone: Other DNA sequences of this sample code for an identical CDR3. This chain links TRBV7-2 with TRBJ2-3; D not certain. The CDR3 is 15 residues long. The V and J ends lost 1 base and 3 bases respectively, with 11 bases between them. The germline V gene encodes CDR1 SGHTA and CDR2 FQGNSA. The CDR3 nucleotides are TGTGCCAGCAGCTTAGTTGCACTTGCGACAGATACGCAGTATTTT. This encodes CASSLVALATDTQYF.

The rearrangement uses TRBV19 and TRBJ1-2, with D tentatively TRBD1 (6 bases). The CDR3 runs 13 residues. Trimming took off 6 bases at V and 8 bases at J, with 16 bases between the two ends. The germline V gene has CDR1 LNHDA and CDR2 SQIVND (reference sequence). CDR3 sequence reads: CASSTANREGYTF. CDR3 DNA sequence: TGTGCCAGTAGCACCGCAAACAGGGAGGGCTACACCTTC. Filled out from reference TRBV19 and TRBJ1-2, the complete variable domain reads DGGITQSPKYLFRKEGQNVTLSCEQNLNHDAMYWYRQDPGQGLRLIYYSQIVNDFQKGDIAEGYSVSREKKESFPLTVTSAQKNPTAFYLCASSTANREGYTFGSGTRLTVV.

The J gene is TRBJ1-5, the V gene TRBV6-5; possibly TRBD1 for D (5 bases). With 5 bases removed from V and 2 bases from J, the gap between germline ends came to 13 bases. The CDR3 covers 15 residues. CDR1 is MNHEY, CDR2 SVGAGI, per germline. The CDR3: CASSRQGTGNQPQHF. CDR3 in DNA: TGTGCCAGCAGTCGCCAGGGAACCGGCAATCAGCCCCAGCATTTT.

The rearrangement links TRBV4-3 to TRBJ1-5; D might be TRBD1 (6 bases). This CDR3 is built from 15 residues. Germline CDR1 LGHNA, CDR2 YSLEER. V gave up 0 bases and J gave up 3 bases, with 9 bases separating them. CDR3 sequence reads: CASSQEGGSNQPQHF. The CDR3 nucleotides are TGCGCCAGCAGCCAAGAGGGGGGCTCCAATCAGCCCCAGCATTTT.

The rearrangement uses TRBV15 and TRBJ2-7; weak D call: TRBD2 (6 bases). There are 17 residues in the CDR3. Trimming shortened V by 0 bases and J by 2 bases, and 17 bases separated the two germline ends. From germline, CDR1 is LNHNV and CDR2 YYDKDF (reference sequence). CDR3 in amino acids: CATSRDKGGAPTYEQYF. The CDR3 coding sequence is TGTGCCACCAGCAGAGACAAGGGCGGGGCCCCTACCTACGAGCAGTACTTC.

This rearrangement joins TRBV10-3 to TRBJ1-5; 8 bases agree with TRBD1. Germline V gives CDR1 ENHRY, CDR2 SYGVKD. The V gene end was trimmed by 5 bases and the J gene end by 5 bases; junction bases not matched to a gene: 8. The CDR3 sequence is 15 residues long. CDR3 in DNA: TGTGCCATCAGTAGATTTACAGGGGGAGATCAGCCCCAGCATTTT. It translates to CAISRFTGGDQPQHF.

This clone showed up just a few times. This sequence may be a read error, since a much larger clone differs from it by one base. The V call is TRBV2, the J call TRBJ1-5; D not resolved. The V and J ends lost 3 bases and 6 bases respectively, with 12 bases between them. The CDR3 is 14 residues long. The V gene's germline CDR1 is SNHLY and CDR2 FYNNEI. The CDR3 bases are TGTGCCAGCAGTGACAGGTTGCTGGGTCAGCCCCAGCATTTT. This sequence encodes CASSDRLLGQPQHF.

On this clone: The same CDR3 can be traced to other DNA sequences in this sample. The chain employs TRBV18 and TRBJ1-2; D is possibly TRBD1 (5 bases). From germline, CDR1 is KGHSH and CDR2 LQKENI. Trimming removed 3 bases from V and 5 bases from J, with 10 bases in between. This CDR3 has 13 residues. CDR3 sequence: CASSPGEGYGYTF. The CDR3, as DNA: TGTGCCAGCTCACCCGGAGAGGGGTATGGCTACACCTTC.

The chain combines TRBV10-3 with TRBJ2-5; 7 bases agree with TRBD2. Germline-derived CDR1 and CDR2 are ENHRY and SYGVKD. This CDR3 has 13 amino acids. V gave up 8 bases and J gave up 3 bases; unmatched junction bases: 6. CDR3 nucleotide sequence: TGTGCCATCTCTAGCGGACTTGAAGAGACCCAGTACTTC. Translating gives CAISSGLEETQYF.

The genes are TRBV5-4 and TRBJ2-1, with 7 nucleotides matching TRBD1. Germline V gene data show CDR1 as SGHNT and CDR2 as YYREEE (reference sequence). The V segment lost 4 bases and the J segment 6 bases; nucleotides outside the gene matches: 1. The CDR3 runs 12 residues. DNA for the CDR3: TGTGCCAGCAGCCCAGGGGGCAATGAGCAGTTCTTC. Its translation is CASSPGGNEQFF.